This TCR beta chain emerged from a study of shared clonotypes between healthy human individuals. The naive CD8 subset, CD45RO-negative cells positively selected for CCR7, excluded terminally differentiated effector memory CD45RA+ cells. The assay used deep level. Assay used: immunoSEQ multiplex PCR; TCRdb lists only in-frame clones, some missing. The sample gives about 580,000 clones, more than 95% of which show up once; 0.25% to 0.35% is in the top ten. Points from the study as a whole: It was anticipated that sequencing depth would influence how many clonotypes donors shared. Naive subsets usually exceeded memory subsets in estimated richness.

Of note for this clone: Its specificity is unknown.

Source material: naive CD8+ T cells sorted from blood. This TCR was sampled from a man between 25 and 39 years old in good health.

Written as DNA, the CDR3 is TGTGCCAGCAGTTATGCGGGGAGCTCCTACGAGCAGTACTTC. It codes for CASSYAGSSYEQYF. The V and J genes are TRBV27 and TRBJ2-7, with D possibly TRBD2 on 6 matching bases. The CDR3 is made up of 14 amino acids. Per the germline V gene, CDR1 is MNHEY and CDR2 is SMNVEV (reference sequence). V gave up 4 bases and J gave up 0 bases, with 10 bases separating them.